The rows below give T cell receptor beta chains drawn from one sample of a study of blood T cell repertoires in COVID-19. Only in-frame clones appear in the TCRdb table, and some are missing; sequencing was by immunoSEQ multiplex PCR. The sample lists more than 400,000 clones; roughly 90% were seen once. Sequencing was performed on PBMCs or T cells enriched from blood (not recorded which). These receptors all stem from a woman aged 18-35 years who had recovered from COVID-19. CDR3s include the opening cysteine and the closing phenylalanine or tryptophan. D genes are given only for firm matches. Clone size appears in some rows only: once, few, many, or a class for an expanded clone.

>TRBV27|NA|TRBJ2-3|NA
TGTGCCAGCAGTTCCTTCACAGATACGCAGTATTTT
CASSSFTDTQYF
>TRBV2|NA|TRBJ1-1|NA
TGTGCCAGCAGTGAAATGGCGGGCAACACTGAAGCTTTCTTT
CASSEMAGNTEAFF
>TRBV14|NA|TRBJ1-1|NA
TGTGCCAGCAGCCAAGTTTTAAACTTGGCTTTCTTT
CASSQVLNLAFF
>TRBV6-6|NA|TRBJ1-5|NA
TGTGCCAGCAGTTACACGTCCCCCGGGGGGCCCCAGCATTTT
CASSYTSPGGPQHF
>TRBV4-2|NA|TRBJ1-5|TRBD1
TGTGCCAGCAGCCATTGGTTAGCAGGAGACAGGGATCAGCCCCAGCATTTT
CASSHWLAGDRDQPQHF
>TRBV5-4|few|TRBJ1-3|NA
TGTGCCAGCAGCCCTGGGACTGCAAGTGGGGCTAGTGGAAACACCATATATTTT
CASSPGTASGASGNTIYF
>TRBV5-4|NA|TRBJ2-3|TRBD1
TGTGCCAGCAGCTTCGGGACAGGGGGCGTAGATACGCAGTATTTT
CASSFGTGGVDTQYF
>TRBV6-5|NA|TRBJ1-2|TRBD1
TGTGCCAGCAGCCTCCGGGACAGGGTAGCAGGCTACACCTTC
CASSLRDRVAGYTF
>TRBV6-5|NA|TRBJ1-1|TRBD1
TGTGCCAGCAGATTCGACAGGGGGCAAACTGAAGCTTTCTTT
CASRFDRGQTEAFF
>TRBV28|NA|TRBJ1-1|NA
TGTGCCAGCACCCTCCGAGCAGGGCTGGGAGCTTTCTTT
CASTLRAGLGAFF
>TRBV11-3|NA|TRBJ2-5|NA
TGTGCCAGCAGCCGTGGCGGGGCGACCCAGTACTTC
CASSRGGATQYF
>TRBV6-5|NA|TRBJ2-2|TRBD1
TGTGCCAGCAGCCGCAGGGGGCCGGGGGAGCTGTTTTTT
CASSRRGPGELFF
>TRBV4-1|NA|TRBJ2-7|NA
TGCGCCAGCAGCCCCGCGGGACTCCTGATCTACGAGCAGTACTTC
CASSPAGLLIYEQYF
>TRBV5-1|NA|TRBJ1-2|TRBD1
TGCGCCAGCAGCTTCTGGACAGGGAGGATCGGGGACTATGGCTACACCTTC
CASSFWTGRIGDYGYTF
>TRBV3-1/TRBV3-2|NA|TRBJ1-4|TRBD1
TGTGCCAGCAGCCACCCTAGTAGGGGACAGGAAAATGAAAAACTGTTTTTT
CASSHPSRGQENEKLFF
>TRBV10-3|NA|TRBJ1-1|NA
TGTGCCATCAATCAGGGTGGTACCACTGAAGCTTTCTTT
CAINQGGTTEAFF
>TRBV7-9|NA|TRBJ2-4|NA
TGTGCCAGCAGCTTAGCTTTCACAGGGTTAGCCAAAAACATTCAGTACTTC
CASSLAFTGLAKNIQYF
>TRBV10-3|NA|TRBJ2-7|TRBD2
TGTGCCATCAGTGAGTCTCGACTTAAGGGACTACCCCGTTCCTACGAGCAGTACTTC
CAISESRLKGLPRSYEQYF
>TRBV29-1|NA|TRBJ2-3|NA
TGCAGCGTTGACAAATCCACAGATACGCAGTATTTT
CSVDKSTDTQYF
>TRBV30|once|TRBJ1-1|TRBD1
TGTGCCTTCTCCAGGGGGCTGGGTACTGAAGCTTTCTTT
CAFSRGLGTEAFF
>TRBV7-9|NA|TRBJ2-7|NA
TGTGCCAGCAGCTCCCCTGGACAGTTGTTATCCTACGAGCAGTACTTC
CASSSPGQLLSYEQYF
>TRBV5-1|NA|TRBJ2-3|TRBD1
TGCGCCAGCAGCTGGACTGGACAGGGCAGAGATACGCAGTATTTT
CASSWTGQGRDTQYF
>TRBV11-2|few|TRBJ2-7|NA
TGTGCCAGCAGCTTCAACTACGGGACTCCCAGCGAGCAGTACTTC
CASSFNYGTPSEQYF
>TRBV30|once|TRBJ2-5|NA
TGTGCCTGGAGTGGGACAGTACAAGAGACCCAGTACTTC
CAWSGTVQETQYF
>TRBV28|NA|TRBJ1-1|NA
TGTGCCAGCAGCACCCCAGTGCACCCGAACACTGAAGCTTTCTTT
CASSTPVHPNTEAFF
>TRBV19|NA|TRBJ1-1|NA
TGTGCCAGTAGTATTCGGGGGGTTGAAGCTTTCTTT
CASSIRGVEAFF
>TRBV6-1|NA|TRBJ2-1|TRBD2
TGTGCCAGCAGTGAAGGATGGCTAGCGGGGGGGAATGAGCAGTTCTTC
CASSEGWLAGGNEQFF
>TRBV7-9|NA|TRBJ2-7|TRBD2
TGTGCCAGCAGCTCGCTGGGGGGGGGATCTCTCGAGCAGTACTTC
CASSSLGGGSLEQYF
>TRBV9|many|TRBJ1-5|NA
TGTGCCAGCAGCGTCGGCCCGGGGGGAGAGCCCCAGCATTTT
CASSVGPGGEPQHF
>TRBV5-1|many|TRBJ1-2|TRBD1
TGCGCCAGCAGCCCAGGTTCAGGGGGCGGCTATGGCTACACCTTC
CASSPGSGGGYGYTF
>TRBV28|NA|TRBJ2-5|NA
TGTGCCAGCAGATCAACAGGGGAGACCCAGTACTTC
CASRSTGETQYF
>TRBV28|NA|TRBJ1-4|NA
TGTGCCAGCAGTCCCAACTGGGGCGAAGAAAAACTGTTTTTT
CASSPNWGEEKLFF
>TRBV30|NA|TRBJ1-3|NA
TGTGCCTGGGGGCGGACTCTTTACTCTGGAAACACCATATATTTT
CAWGRTLYSGNTIYF
>TRBV5-1|NA|TRBJ2-1|TRBD1
TGCGCCAGCAGCTTGGCCCGGGACAGGGTTCCGTCCGGGCAGTTCTTC
CASSLARDRVPSGQFF
>TRBV28|NA|TRBJ2-5|NA
TGTGCCAGCAGTTTAGGAGGGGGGGCCCGAGAGACCCAGTACTTC
CASSLGGGARETQYF